The TCR beta chain under discussion was sequenced for a study of cytomegalovirus exposure and HLA in healthy donors. The V gene's germline CDR1 is MDHEN and CDR2 SYDVKM. V shed 4 bases and J 4 bases; nucleotides not matched to a gene: 3. The CDR3 extends over 15 amino acids. A word on this clone: Antigen: not known.

The PCR employed 60 Vbeta primers together with 13 Jbeta primers. Assay: immunoSEQ multiplex PCR; the TCRdb copy retains only in-frame clones and omits some. The sample has roughly 100,000 clones; 65% to 85% are singletons. Findings and caveats of the study: Rare TCR sequences dominated, though some public TCRs recurred in many donors. Later genetic work tied a missense DCLRE1C variant to beta-chain V and J trimming. TRBV6-2, TRBV6-3 and other indistinguishable V segments were excluded. In presence/absence analyses, roughly uniform sequencing depth across donors was assumed.

The sequence was obtained from a young man in good health and CMV-seronegative. The chain combines TRBV28 with TRBJ2-3, with 12 bases lining up with TRBD1. Sequences were obtained from PBMCs. The CDR3 protein is CASSSGTGGPDTQYF. The CDR3 nucleotides read TGTGCCAGCAGTTCCGGGACAGGGGGCCCAGATACGCAGTATTTT.